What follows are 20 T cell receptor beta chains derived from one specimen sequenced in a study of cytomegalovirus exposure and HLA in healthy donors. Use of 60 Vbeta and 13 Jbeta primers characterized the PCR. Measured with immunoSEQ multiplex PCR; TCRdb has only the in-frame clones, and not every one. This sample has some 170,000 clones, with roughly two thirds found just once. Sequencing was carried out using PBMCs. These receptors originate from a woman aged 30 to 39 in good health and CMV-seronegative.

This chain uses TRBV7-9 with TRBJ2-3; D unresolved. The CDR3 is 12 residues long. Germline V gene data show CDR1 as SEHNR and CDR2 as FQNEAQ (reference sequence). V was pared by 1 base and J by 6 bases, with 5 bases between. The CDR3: CASSLDFDTQYF. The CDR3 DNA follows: TGTGCCAGCAGCTTAGACTTTGATACGCAGTATTTT.

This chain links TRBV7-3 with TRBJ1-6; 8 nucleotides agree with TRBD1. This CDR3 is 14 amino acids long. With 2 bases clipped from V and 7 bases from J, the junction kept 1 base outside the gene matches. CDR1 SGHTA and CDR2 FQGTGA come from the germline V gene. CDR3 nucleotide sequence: TGTGCCAGCAGCTTACAGGGGGCCAATTCACCCCTCCACTTT. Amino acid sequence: CASSLQGANSPLHF. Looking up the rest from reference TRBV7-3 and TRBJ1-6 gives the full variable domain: GAGVSQTPSNKVTEKGKYVELRCDPISGHTALYWYRQSLGQGPEFLIYFQGTGAADDSGLPNDRFFAVRPEGSVSTLKIQRTERGDSAVYLCASSLQGANSPLHFGNGTRLTVT.

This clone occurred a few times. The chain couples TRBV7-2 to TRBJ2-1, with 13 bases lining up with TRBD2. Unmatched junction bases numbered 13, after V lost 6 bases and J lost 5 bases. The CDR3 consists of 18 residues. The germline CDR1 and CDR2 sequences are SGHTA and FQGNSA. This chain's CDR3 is CASSPTSGGSVHDNEQFF. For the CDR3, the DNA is TGTGCCAGCAGTCCGACTAGCGGGGGGTCCGTTCACGACAATGAGCAGTTCTTC.

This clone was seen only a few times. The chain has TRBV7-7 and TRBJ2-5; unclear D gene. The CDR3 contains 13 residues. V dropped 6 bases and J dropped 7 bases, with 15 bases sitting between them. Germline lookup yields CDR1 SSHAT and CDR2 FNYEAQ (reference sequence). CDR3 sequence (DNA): TGTGCCAGCAGTCGTGTAGATTCTGGGACCCAGTACTTC. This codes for CASSRVDSGTQYF.

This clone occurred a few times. In DNA form, the CDR3 reads TGTGCCAGCAGCCCCGGGATAGCGGGGTACGAGCAGTACTTC. The encoded protein is CASSPGIAGYEQYF. This chain uses TRBV9 with TRBJ2-7; 8 positions agree with TRBD2. V shed 4 bases and J 4 bases; nucleotides not matched to a gene: 7. The CDR3 is 14 amino acids. The germline CDR1 and CDR2 sequences are SGDLS and YYNGEE.

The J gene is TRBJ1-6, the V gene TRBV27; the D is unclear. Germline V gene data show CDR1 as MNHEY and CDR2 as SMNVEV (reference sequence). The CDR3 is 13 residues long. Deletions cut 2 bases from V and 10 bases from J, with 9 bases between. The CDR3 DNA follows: TGTGCCAGCAGTTTAATTGGAGGGTCACCCCTCCACTTT. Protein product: CASSLIGGSPLHF.

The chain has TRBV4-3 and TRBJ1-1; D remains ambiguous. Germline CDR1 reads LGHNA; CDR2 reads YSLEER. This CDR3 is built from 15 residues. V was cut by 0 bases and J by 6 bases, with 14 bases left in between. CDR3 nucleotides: TGCGCCAGCAGCCAAGATTACGGGGTTTGGGCTGAAGCTTTCTTT. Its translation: CASSQDYGVWAEAFF.

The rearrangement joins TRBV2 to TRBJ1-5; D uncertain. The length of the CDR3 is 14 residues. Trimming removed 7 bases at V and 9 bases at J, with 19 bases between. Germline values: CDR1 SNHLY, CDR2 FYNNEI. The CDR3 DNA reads TGTGCCAGCAAGCCCCCGGGAGACCATCGGCCCCAGCATTTT. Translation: CASKPPGDHRPQHF.

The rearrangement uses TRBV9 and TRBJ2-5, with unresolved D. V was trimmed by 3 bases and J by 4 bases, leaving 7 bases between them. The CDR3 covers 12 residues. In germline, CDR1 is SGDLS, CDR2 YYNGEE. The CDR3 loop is CASSGEVETQYF. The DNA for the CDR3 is TGTGCCAGCAGCGGAGAGGTAGAGACCCAGTACTTC.

The CDR3 here is CASSSLGAEHTQYF. The CDR3 bases are TGTGCCAGCAGCTCCCTAGGCGCAGAGCATACGCAGTATTTT. This rearrangement joins TRBV7-3 to TRBJ2-3; D unresolved. This CDR3 spans 14 amino acids. The V gene lost 4 bases and the J gene lost 7 bases, with 15 bases spanning the gap. Germline CDR1 SGHTA, CDR2 FQGTGA. The whole variable domain, remainder taken from reference TRBV7-3 and TRBJ2-3, is GAGVSQTPSNKVTEKGKYVELRCDPISGHTALYWYRQSLGQGPEFLIYFQGTGAADDSGLPNDRFFAVRPEGSVSTLKIQRTERGDSAVYLCASSSLGAEHTQYFGPGTRLTVL.

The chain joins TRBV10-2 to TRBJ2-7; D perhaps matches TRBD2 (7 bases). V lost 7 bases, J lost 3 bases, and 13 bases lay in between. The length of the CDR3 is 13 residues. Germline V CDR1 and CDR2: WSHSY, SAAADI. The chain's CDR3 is CASTGGRHYEQYF. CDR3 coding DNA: TGCGCCAGCACCGGGGGGCGACACTACGAGCAGTACTTC.

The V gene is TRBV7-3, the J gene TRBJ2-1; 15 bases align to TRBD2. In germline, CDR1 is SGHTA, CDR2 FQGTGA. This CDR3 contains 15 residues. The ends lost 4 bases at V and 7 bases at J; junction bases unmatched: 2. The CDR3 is CASSSGLAGGNEQFF. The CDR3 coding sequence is TGTGCCAGCAGCTCAGGACTAGCGGGAGGGAATGAGCAGTTCTTC. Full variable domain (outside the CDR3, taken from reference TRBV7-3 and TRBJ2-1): GAGVSQTPSNKVTEKGKYVELRCDPISGHTALYWYRQSLGQGPEFLIYFQGTGAADDSGLPNDRFFAVRPEGSVSTLKIQRTERGDSAVYLCASSSGLAGGNEQFFGPGTRLTVL.

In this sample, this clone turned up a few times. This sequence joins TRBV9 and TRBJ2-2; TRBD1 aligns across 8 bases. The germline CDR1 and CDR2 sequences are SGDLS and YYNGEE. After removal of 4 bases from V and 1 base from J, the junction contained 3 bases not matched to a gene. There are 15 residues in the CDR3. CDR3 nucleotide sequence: TGTGCCAGCAGCAGAGGACAGGGGAACACCGGGGAGCTGTTTTTT. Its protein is CASSRGQGNTGELFF.

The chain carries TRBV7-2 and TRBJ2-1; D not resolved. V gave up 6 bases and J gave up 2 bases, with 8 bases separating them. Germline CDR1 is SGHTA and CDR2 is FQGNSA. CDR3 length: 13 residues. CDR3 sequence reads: CASSYYPYNEQFF. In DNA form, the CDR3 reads TGTGCCAGCAGTTACTACCCCTACAATGAGCAGTTCTTC.

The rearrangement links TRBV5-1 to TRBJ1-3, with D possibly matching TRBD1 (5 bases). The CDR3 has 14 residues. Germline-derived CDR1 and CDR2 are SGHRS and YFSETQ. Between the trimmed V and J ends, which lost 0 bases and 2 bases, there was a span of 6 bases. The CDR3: CASSLAGTGNTIYF. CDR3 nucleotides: TGCGCCAGCAGCTTGGCAGGGACTGGAAACACCATATATTTT.

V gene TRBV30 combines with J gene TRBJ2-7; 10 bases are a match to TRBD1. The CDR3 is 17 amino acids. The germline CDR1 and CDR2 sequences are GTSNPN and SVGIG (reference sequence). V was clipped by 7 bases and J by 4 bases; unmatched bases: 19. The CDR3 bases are TGTGCCTCCAAGGGTGGGACAGGGGTTTCTCCTGTTTACGAGCAGTACTTC. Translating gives CASKGGTGVSPVYEQYF.

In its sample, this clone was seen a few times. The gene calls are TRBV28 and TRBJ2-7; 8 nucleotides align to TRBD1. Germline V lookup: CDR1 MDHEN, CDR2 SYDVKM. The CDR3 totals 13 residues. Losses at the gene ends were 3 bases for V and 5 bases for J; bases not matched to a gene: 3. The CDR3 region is CASSLTGDNEQYF. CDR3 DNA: TGTGCCAGCAGTTTGACAGGGGACAACGAGCAGTACTTC.

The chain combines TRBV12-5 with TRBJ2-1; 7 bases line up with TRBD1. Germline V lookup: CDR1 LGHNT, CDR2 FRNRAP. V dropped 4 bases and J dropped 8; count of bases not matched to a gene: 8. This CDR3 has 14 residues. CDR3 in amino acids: CASGSGQLRDEQFF. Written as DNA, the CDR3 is TGTGCTAGTGGTTCGGGACAGCTTAGGGATGAGCAGTTCTTC.

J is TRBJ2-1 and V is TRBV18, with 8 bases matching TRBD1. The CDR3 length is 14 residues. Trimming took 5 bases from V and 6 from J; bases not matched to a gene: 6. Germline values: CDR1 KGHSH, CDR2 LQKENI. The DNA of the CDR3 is TGTGCCAGCTCAGCCGGGACAGGTTTCAATGAGCAGTTCTTC. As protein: CASSAGTGFNEQFF.

The CDR3 protein is CASRSTSGSGRTGELFF. DNA of the CDR3: TGTGCCAGCAGATCGACTAGCGGGAGCGGGAGGACCGGGGAGCTGTTTTTT. J is TRBJ2-2 and V is TRBV28; 12 positions match TRBD2. Germline V CDR1 and CDR2: MDHEN, SYDVKM. With 6 bases clipped from V and 5 bases from J, the junction kept 10 bases outside the gene matches. The CDR3 extends over 17 amino acids. Supplemented by reference TRBV28 and TRBJ2-2, the full variable domain reads DVKVTQSSRYLVKRTGEKVFLECVQDMDHENMFWYRQDPGLGLRLIYFSYDVKMKEKGDIPEGYSVSREKKERFSLILESASTNQTSMYLCASRSTSGSGRTGELFFGEGSRLTVL.